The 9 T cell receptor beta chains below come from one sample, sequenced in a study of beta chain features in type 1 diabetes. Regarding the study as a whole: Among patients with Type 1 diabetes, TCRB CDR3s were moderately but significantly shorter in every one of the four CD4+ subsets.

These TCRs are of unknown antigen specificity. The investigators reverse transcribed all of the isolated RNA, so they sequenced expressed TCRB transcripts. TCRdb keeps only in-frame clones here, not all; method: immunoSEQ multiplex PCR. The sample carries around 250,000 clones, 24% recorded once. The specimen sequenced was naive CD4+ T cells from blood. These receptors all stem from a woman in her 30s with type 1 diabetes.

The CDR3: CASSLGGSSSGANVLTF. The CDR3 nucleotides are TGCGCCAGCAGCTTAGGAGGAAGTAGCTCTGGGGCCAACGTCCTGACTTTC. This sequence joins TRBV5-1 and TRBJ2-6; maybe TRBD2 (5 bases). The CDR3 runs 17 residues. V was pared by 2 bases and J by 0 bases, with 12 bases between. Germline V gene lookup returns CDR1 SGHRS and CDR2 YFSETQ.

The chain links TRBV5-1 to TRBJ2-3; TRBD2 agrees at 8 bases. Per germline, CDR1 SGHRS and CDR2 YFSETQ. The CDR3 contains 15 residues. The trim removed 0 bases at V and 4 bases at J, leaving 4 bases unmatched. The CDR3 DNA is TGCGCCAGCAGCTTGGCGCTAGCGGGCGCAGATACGCAGTATTTT. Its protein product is CASSLALAGADTQYF. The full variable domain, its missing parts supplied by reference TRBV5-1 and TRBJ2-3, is KAGVTQTPRYLIKTRGQQVTLSCSPISGHRSVSWYQQTPGQGLQFLFEYFSETQRNKGNFPGRFSGRQFSNSRSEMNVSTLELGDSALYLCASSLALAGADTQYFGPGTRLTVL.

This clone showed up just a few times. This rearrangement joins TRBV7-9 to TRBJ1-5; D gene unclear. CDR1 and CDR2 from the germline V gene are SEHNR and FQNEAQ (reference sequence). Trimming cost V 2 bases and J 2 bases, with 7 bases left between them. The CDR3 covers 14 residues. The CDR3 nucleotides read TGTGCCAGCAGCTTATCGAGTGGCAATCAGCCCCAGCATTTT. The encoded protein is CASSLSSGNQPQHF.

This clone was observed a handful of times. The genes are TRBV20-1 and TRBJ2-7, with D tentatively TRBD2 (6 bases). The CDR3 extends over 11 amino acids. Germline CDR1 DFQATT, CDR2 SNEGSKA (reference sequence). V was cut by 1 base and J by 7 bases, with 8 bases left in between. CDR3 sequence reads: CSARGGDEQYF. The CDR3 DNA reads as TGCAGTGCTAGAGGGGGGGATGAGCAGTACTTC.

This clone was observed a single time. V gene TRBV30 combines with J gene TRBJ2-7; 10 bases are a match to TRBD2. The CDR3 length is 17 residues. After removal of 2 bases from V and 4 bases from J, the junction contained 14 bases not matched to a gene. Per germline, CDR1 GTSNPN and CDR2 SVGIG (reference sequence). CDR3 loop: CAWSLAGATDYDYEQYF. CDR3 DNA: TGTGCCTGGAGTCTAGCGGGAGCCACGGATTACGATTACGAGCAGTACTTC.

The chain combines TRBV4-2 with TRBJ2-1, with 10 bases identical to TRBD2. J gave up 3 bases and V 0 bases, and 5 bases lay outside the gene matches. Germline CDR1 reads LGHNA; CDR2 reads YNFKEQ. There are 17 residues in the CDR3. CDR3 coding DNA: TGTGCCAGCAGCCAAGAACCTAGCGGGAGCCTCTACAATGAGCAGTTCTTC. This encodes CASSQEPSGSLYNEQFF.

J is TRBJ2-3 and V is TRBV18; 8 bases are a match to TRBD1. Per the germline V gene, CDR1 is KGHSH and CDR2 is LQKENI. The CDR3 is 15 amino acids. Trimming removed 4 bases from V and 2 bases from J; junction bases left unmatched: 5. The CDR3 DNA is TGTGCCAGCTCACTTCAGGGGGCGTCCACAGATACGCAGTATTTT. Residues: CASSLQGASTDTQYF.

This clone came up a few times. CDR3 coding DNA: TGTGCCAGCAGCCCTACTAGCAATGAGCAGTTCTTC. Residues: CASSPTSNEQFF. The chain carries TRBV14 and TRBJ2-1; weak D call: TRBD2 (5 bases). Deletions cut 4 bases from V and 6 bases from J, with 7 bases between. The V gene's germline CDR1 is SGHDN and CDR2 FVKESK. The CDR3 is 12 residues long.

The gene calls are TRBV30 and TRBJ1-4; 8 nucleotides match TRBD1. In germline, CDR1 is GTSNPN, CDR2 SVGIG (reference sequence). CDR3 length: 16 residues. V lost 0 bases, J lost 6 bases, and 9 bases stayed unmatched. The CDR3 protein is CAWSVDRGGGDEKLFF. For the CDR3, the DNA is TGTGCCTGGAGTGTTGACAGGGGAGGGGGGGATGAAAAACTGTTTTTT. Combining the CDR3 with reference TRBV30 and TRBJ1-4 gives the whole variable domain SQTIHQWPATLVQPVGSPLSLECTVEGTSNPNLYWYRQAAGRGLQLLFYSVGIGQISSEVPQNLSASRPQDRQFILSSKKLLLSDSGFYLCAWSVDRGGGDEKLFFGSGTQLSVL.